Each of the 21 T cell receptor beta chains below was sequenced from the same sample in a study of T cells in Graves' hyperthyroidism and ophthalmopathy. Using RNA transcripts as the source, TCR beta CDR3 regions were amplified. TCR CDR3 regions were first amplified by RT-PCR with HTBI primers. A single record per CDR3 protein comes from TCRdb applying MiXCR to the multiplex PCR reads. The data show roughly 660,000 distinct CDR3 sequences, around a sixth seen once. Sequencing was performed on blood. The receptor source for this set is a man aged 45 to 65 with Graves' hyperthyroidism.

The V gene is TRBV6-2 or TRBV6-3, the J gene TRBJ2-5, with 8 bases matching TRBD2. V gave up 6 bases and J gave up 4 bases; unmatched junction bases: 10. This CDR3 comprises 15 residues. CDR1 and CDR2 from the germline V gene are MNHEY and SVGEGT. The CDR3 nucleotides are TGTGCCAGCAGCACCCCCGGCAGCGGGAGAGAGACCCAGTACTTC. As protein: CASSTPGSGRETQYF.

This clonotype was seen many times. The chain is built from TRBV30 and TRBJ2-5, with D possibly TRBD2 on 6 matching bases. V dropped 4 bases and J dropped 4 bases, with 13 bases sitting between them. CDR1 and CDR2 from the germline V gene are GTSNPN and SVGIG (reference sequence). The CDR3 has 13 residues. The CDR3 sequence: CAWTGGNGETQYF. The CDR3 nucleotides read TGTGCCTGGACAGGAGGGAATGGAGAGACCCAGTACTTC. The full variable domain, rest sourced from reference TRBV30 and TRBJ2-5, is SQTIHQWPATLVQPVGSPLSLECTVEGTSNPNLYWYRQAAGRGLQLLFYSVGIGQISSEVPQNLSASRPQDRQFILSSKKLLLSDSGFYLCAWTGGNGETQYFGPGTRLLVL.

This clonotype was detected many times. The rearrangement uses TRBV29-1 and TRBJ1-2, with 7 bases identical to TRBD1. Looked up from germline, CDR1 is SQVTM and CDR2 is ANQGSEA. CDR3 length equals 13 residues. Trimming removed 1 base from V and 4 bases from J; junction bases left unmatched: 3. In nucleotides, the CDR3 is TGCAGCGTTGAAGGGACAGGAACCTATGGCTACACCTTC. Protein: CSVEGTGTYGYTF. Supplemented by reference TRBV29-1 and TRBJ1-2, the full variable domain reads SAVISQKPSRDICQRGTSLTIQCQVDSQVTMMFWYRQQPGQSLTLIATANQGSEATYESGFVIDKFPISRPNLTFSTLTVSNMSPEDSSIYLCSVEGTGTYGYTFGSGTRLTVV.

About this clonotype: Possible read error: a much larger clone is one base away. The chain employs TRBV11-2 and TRBJ2-3; no definite D call. Per germline, CDR1 SGHAT and CDR2 FQNNGV. This CDR3 contains 13 residues. V was shortened by 0 bases and J by 5 bases, with 6 bases between the two germline ends. The CDR3 DNA sequence: TGTGCCAGCAGCTTAGATCAGGAAGATACGCAGTATTTT. Residues: CASSLDQEDTQYF.

CDR3 amino acids: CSVRVRGNEKLFF. CDR3 nucleotides: TGCAGCGTTCGGGTCAGGGGTAATGAAAAACTGTTTTTT. This chain links TRBV29-1 with TRBJ1-4; tentatively, D is TRBD1 (6 bases). The V end lost 5 bases, the J end lost 4 bases, and 11 bases lay between the germline ends. The V gene's germline CDR1 is SQVTM and CDR2 ANQGSEA. The CDR3 has 13 amino acids.

The chain combines TRBV7-2 with TRBJ2-3; 10 nucleotides align to TRBD2. V was pared by 0 bases and J by 3 bases, with 6 bases of the junction left unmatched. CDR1 and CDR2 (germline): SGHTA, FQGNSA. The CDR3 is made up of 17 amino acids. CDR3 DNA sequence: TGTGCCAGCAGCTTAGCCCCAGCGGGAGGGGGGACAGATACGCAGTATTTT. This codes for CASSLAPAGGGTDTQYF.

This clonotype was picked up a small number of times. This sequence may be a read error, since a much larger clone differs from it by one base. The V call is TRBV27, the J call TRBJ1-6; a possible D gene is TRBD1 (5 bases). The CDR3 sequence is 14 residues long. The V end lost 4 bases, the J end lost 7 bases, and 11 bases lay between the germline ends. CDR1 and CDR2 from the germline V gene are MNHEY and SMNVEV (reference sequence). CDR3 in amino acids: CASSSPGYNSPLHF. The CDR3, as DNA: TGTGCCAGCAGTTCGCCAGGGTACAATTCACCCCTCCACTTT.

Details on this clonotype: Because the CDR3 is missing its conserved closing phenylalanine or tryptophan, this is likely a read error. The chain has TRBV7-2 and TRBJ1-4; D remains unclear. CDR3 size: 14 residues. The ends were cut back, 1 base at V and 7 bases at J, with 10 bases in the middle. Germline V gives CDR1 SGHTA, CDR2 FQGNSA. Here the CDR3 reads CASSLVATGEKLFL. DNA for the CDR3: TGTGCCAGCAGCTTAGTTGCTACTGGTGAAAAACTGTTTCTT.

This clonotype was detected ten times or more. The rearrangement joins TRBV12-3 or TRBV12-4 to TRBJ2-7; possible D gene TRBD2, 7 bases. V shed 3 bases and J shed 2 bases, with 14 bases lying between them. The CDR3 sequence is 15 residues long. The CDR3 coding sequence is TGTGCCAGCAGTTTGGGGGCTAGCGGAACCTACGAGCAGTACTTC. Translated: CASSLGASGTYEQYF.

This clonotype showed up many times. The chain employs TRBV7-9 and TRBJ1-2; D is unclear. V shed 1 base and J shed 7 bases, with 13 bases lying between them. CDR3 length equals 14 residues. Germline-derived CDR1 and CDR2 are SEHNR and FQNEAQ (reference sequence). CDR3 region: CASSLEALKAGYTF. The CDR3, as DNA: TGTGCCAGCAGCTTAGAAGCCCTGAAGGCTGGCTACACCTTC.

This rearrangement joins TRBV24-1 to TRBJ1-5, with 9 nucleotides matching TRBD1. Losses at the gene ends were 3 bases for V and 3 bases for J; bases not matched to a gene: 2. Looked up from germline, CDR1 is KGHDR and CDR2 is SFDVKD. This CDR3 comprises 15 residues. CDR3 DNA sequence: TGTGCCACCAGTGATCGGACAGGGGTCAATCAGCCCCAGCATTTT. Its protein product is CATSDRTGVNQPQHF.

The gene calls are TRBV28 and TRBJ2-7; 7 nucleotides align to TRBD1. V lost 2 bases, J lost 4 bases, and 8 bases stayed unmatched. Germline V CDR1 and CDR2: MDHEN, SYDVKM. This CDR3 has 15 residues. The CDR3 nucleotides are TGTGCCAGCAGTTTACCGGGACAGACATTATACGAGCAGTACTTC. Its translation is CASSLPGQTLYEQYF.

This clonotype was observed many times. Written as DNA, the CDR3 is TGTGCCAGCAGTGATTGGGGGGACAGGGACACCTACGAGCAGTACTTC. As protein: CASSDWGDRDTYEQYF. The V gene is TRBV2, the J gene TRBJ2-7; TRBD1 aligns across 9 bases. V shed 3 bases and J 2 bases; nucleotides not matched to a gene: 8. The germline V gene has CDR1 SNHLY and CDR2 FYNNEI. The CDR3 contains 16 residues.

This rearrangement joins TRBV6-1 to TRBJ2-7; D possibly matches TRBD1 or TRBD2 (6 bases each). The CDR3 runs 15 residues. Trimming took off 7 bases at V and 0 bases at J, with 16 bases between the two ends. The V gene's germline CDR1 is MNHNS and CDR2 SASEGT. The CDR3 nucleotides read TGTGCCAGCAATAGGGGGGCAGCAGGCTCCTACGAGCAGTACTTC. As protein: CASNRGAAGSYEQYF.

This clonotype was detected many times. The chain couples TRBV12-3 or TRBV12-4 to TRBJ2-3; D remains ambiguous. The CDR3 is made up of 13 amino acids. Trimming shortened V by 6 bases and J by 4 bases, and 11 bases separated the two germline ends. The CDR3 spells CASRAGRADTQYF. The CDR3 DNA sequence: TGTGCCAGCAGAGCCGGACGCGCAGATACGCAGTATTTT.

This clonotype was seen only a few times. The chain is built from TRBV3-1 and TRBJ2-5; D remains unclear. The CDR3 spans 12 residues. The germline V gene has CDR1 LGHDT and CDR2 YNNKEL (reference sequence). The germline V and J ends were trimmed by 4 bases and 1 base, with 4 bases remaining between them. CDR3 nucleotide sequence: TGTGCCAGCAGCCGACGCCAAGAGACCCAGTACTTC. Amino acid sequence: CASSRRQETQYF.

CDR3 nucleotide sequence: TGCAGCGTCCGCGTCTGGGATTGGGCCTACGAGCAGTACTTC. Residues: CSVRVWDWAYEQYF. The V gene is TRBV29-1, the J gene TRBJ2-7, with D unresolved. Looked up from germline, CDR1 is SQVTM and CDR2 is ANQGSEA. Trimming cost V 6 bases and J 2 bases, with 17 bases left between them. This CDR3 has 14 amino acids.

The V and J genes are TRBV19 and TRBJ2-1; TRBD2 aligns across 11 bases. CDR3 length: 15 amino acids. Germline trimming cut 1 base from V and 7 bases from J; bases unmatched to any gene: 3. Germline V lookup: CDR1 LNHDA, CDR2 SQIVND (reference sequence). Here the CDR3 reads CASSIATSGSNEQFF. Here the CDR3 DNA reads TGTGCCAGTAGTATAGCCACTAGCGGGAGTAATGAGCAGTTCTTC.

Many counts were recorded for this clonotype. This chain connects TRBV2 to TRBJ2-7; D gene unclear. This CDR3 comprises 11 residues. The germline gives CDR1 SNHLY, CDR2 FYNNEI. The V and J ends lost 10 bases and 3 bases respectively, with 10 bases between them. The CDR3: CATFGDYEQYF. The DNA of the CDR3 is TGTGCCACCTTCGGAGACTACGAGCAGTACTTC.

For this clonotype: A much larger clone sits a single nucleotide away, making a read error possible. J is TRBJ1-1 and V is TRBV20-1; tentative D call: TRBD1 (5 bases). The CDR3 length is 15 residues. Germline V CDR1 and CDR2: DFQATT, SNEGSKA (reference sequence). In DNA, the CDR3 is TGCAGTGCTAGACCTGAGGGGTGGTCTGCCACTGAAGCTTCCTTT. This gives the protein CSARPEGWSATEASF.

This clonotype was detected many times. The chain has TRBV27 and TRBJ1-2; tentatively, D is TRBD1 (5 bases). Germline V gene data show CDR1 as MNHEY and CDR2 as SMNVEV (reference sequence). This CDR3 contains 13 residues. Between the trimmed V and J ends, which lost 4 bases and 7 bases, there was a span of 13 bases. The chain's CDR3 is CASSSGGLGGYTF. Written as DNA, the CDR3 is TGTGCCAGCAGTTCCGGGGGGTTGGGTGGCTACACCTTC.